This T cell receptor (beta chain) was recorded in a study of cytomegalovirus exposure and HLA in healthy donors. Produced via immunoSEQ multiplex PCR; TCRdb's table is partial and in-frame only. The sample lists some 320,000 clones, approximately 86% seen once, with about 1.2% in the top ten. The study's findings and limits: The tendency of first-cohort TCR clusters to co-occur in the 90 to 150 validation repertoires was the finding of a later analysis.

A word on this clone: The antigen is not known.

The CDR3 has 13 amino acids. Per the germline V gene, CDR1 is SEHNR and CDR2 is FQNEAQ (reference sequence). Trimming cost V 2 bases and J 6 bases, with 11 bases left between them. Sequencing was carried out using PBMCs. V gene TRBV7-9 combines with J gene TRBJ2-7; tentative D call: TRBD2 (6 bases). The receptor was derived from a woman in her 30s in good health and CMV-seropositive. The CDR3 sequence: CASSLSGGSEQYF. Written as DNA, the CDR3 is TGTGCCAGCAGCTTAAGTGGGGGGAGCGAGCAGTACTTC.